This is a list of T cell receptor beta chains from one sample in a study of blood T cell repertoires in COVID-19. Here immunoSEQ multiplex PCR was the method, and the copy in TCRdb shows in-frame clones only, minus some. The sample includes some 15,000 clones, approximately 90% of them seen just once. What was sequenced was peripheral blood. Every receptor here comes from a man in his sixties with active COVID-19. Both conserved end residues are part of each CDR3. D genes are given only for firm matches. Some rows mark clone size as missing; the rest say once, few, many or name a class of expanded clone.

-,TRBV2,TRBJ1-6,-,CASIREDGSPLHF,TGTGCCAGCATCCGGGAAGACGGATCACCCCTCCACTTT
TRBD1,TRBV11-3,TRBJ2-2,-,CASSIGQGNGELFF,TGTGCCAGCAGCATCGGACAGGGGAACGGGGAGCTGTTTTTT
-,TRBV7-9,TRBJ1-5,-,CASESGGGVGNQPQHF,TGTGCCAGCGAGTCCGGAGGTGGGGTAGGCAATCAGCCCCAGCATTTT
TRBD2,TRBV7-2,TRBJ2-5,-,CAMTSPPPGRDFGETQYF,TGTGCCATGACTAGCCCCCCACCCGGCAGGGACTTCGGGGAGACCCAGTACTTC
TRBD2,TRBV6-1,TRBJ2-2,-,CASSEWRGGAGELFF,TGTGCCAGCAGTGAGTGGCGGGGGGGCGCCGGGGAGCTGTTTTTT
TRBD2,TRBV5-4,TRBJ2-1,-,CASSAGTSGGFNEQFF,TGTGCCAGCAGTGCCGGGACTAGCGGGGGGTTTAATGAGCAGTTCTTC
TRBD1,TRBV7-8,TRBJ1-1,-,CASRTGQGGNTEAFF,TGTGCCAGCAGGACGGGACAGGGGGGGAACACTGAAGCTTTCTTT
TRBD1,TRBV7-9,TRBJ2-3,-,CASRQTGTAYRDHTQYF,TGTGCCAGCAGGCAAACCGGGACAGCATATAGGGATCATACGCAGTATTTT
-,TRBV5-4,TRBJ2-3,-,CASSLRTRADTQYF,TGTGCCAGCAGCCTCAGGACAAGGGCAGATACGCAGTATTTT
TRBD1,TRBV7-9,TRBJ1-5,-,CASSLGQGYGPQHF,TGTGCCAGCAGCCTGGGACAGGGTTACGGGCCCCAGCATTTT
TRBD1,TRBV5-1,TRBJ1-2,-,CASSPDRTEYGYTF,TGCGCCAGCAGCCCGGACAGGACTGAATATGGCTACACCTTC
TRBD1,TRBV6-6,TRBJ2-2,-,CASSYADRADTGELFF,TGTGCCAGCAGTTACGCGGACAGGGCGGACACCGGGGAGCTGTTTTTT
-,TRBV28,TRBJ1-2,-,CASSYRDSNYGYTF,TGTGCCAGCAGTTACAGGGATTCTAACTATGGCTACACCTTC
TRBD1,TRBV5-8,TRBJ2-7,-,CASSLEVGQGTEQYF,TGTGCCAGCAGCTTGGAAGTTGGACAGGGGACCGAGCAGTACTTC
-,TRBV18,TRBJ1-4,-,CASSPLGHRFEKLFF,TGTGCCAGCTCACCACTGGGGCACCGGTTTGAAAAACTGTTTTTT
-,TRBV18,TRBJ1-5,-,CASATDSSNQPQHF,TGTGCCAGCGCGACGGACAGTTCCAATCAGCCCCAGCATTTT
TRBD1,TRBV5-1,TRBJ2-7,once,CASSPSQTGANPYEQYF,TGCGCCAGCAGCCCATCCCAAACAGGGGCGAACCCCTACGAGCAGTACTTC
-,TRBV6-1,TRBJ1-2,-,CASSEYRENYGYTF,TGTGCCAGCAGTGAATACAGGGAAAACTATGGCTACACCTTC
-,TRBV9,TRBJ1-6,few,CASSPGHHYNSPLHF,TGTGCCAGCAGCCCAGGACACCACTATAATTCACCCCTCCACTTT
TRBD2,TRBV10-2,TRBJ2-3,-,CASSGLAGGDTQYF,TGCGCCAGCAGTGGTCTAGCGGGGGGAGATACGCAGTATTTT
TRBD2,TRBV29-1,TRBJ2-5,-,CSVDGELAGGRYQETQYF,TGCAGCGTTGATGGGGAACTAGCGGGGGGCCGTTACCAAGAGACCCAGTACTTC
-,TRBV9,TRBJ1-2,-,CASTGEVEYYGYTF,TGTGCCAGCACCGGGGAAGTTGAGTACTATGGCTACACCTTC
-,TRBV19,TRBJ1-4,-,CASTPQVVPRGKLFF,TGTGCCAGTACCCCCCAGGTTGTGCCTCGGGGAAAACTGTTTTTT
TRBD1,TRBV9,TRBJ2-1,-,CASSGPGTGSINEQFF,TGTGCCAGCAGCGGTCCCGGGACAGGGTCTATCAATGAGCAGTTCTTC
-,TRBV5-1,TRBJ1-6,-,CASRDTSNNSPLHF,TGCGCCAGCCGGGACACGAGTAATAATTCACCCCTCCACTTT
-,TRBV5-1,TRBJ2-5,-,CASSLDREQTQYF,TGCGCCAGCAGCTTGGACAGGGAACAGACCCAGTACTTC
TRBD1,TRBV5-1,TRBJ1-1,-,CASSLEGAGGMGTEAFF,TGCGCCAGCAGCTTGGAGGGGGCGGGCGGTATGGGCACTGAAGCTTTCTTT